Listed here are 17 T cell receptor beta chains from one sample, sequenced in a study of regulatory T cells in long-lasting Graves disease. Time point described: persistent/refractory GD, antithyroid drugs over 5 years with positive TRAb. RNA from PBMCs was the source of the TCR library. Building of the TCR beta libraries involved iRepertoire HTBI primers and Arm-PCR of CDR3 regions. One entry per CDR3 protein results from TCRdb running MiXCR on the multiplex PCR reads. This table holds some 330,000 distinct CDR3 sequences, roughly 23% found once. The sequencing used peripheral blood mononuclear cells (PBMCs), collected when the disease was refractory, from a patient treated with antithyroid drugs. These receptors were taken from a woman aged 40 to 50 with Graves disease.

Concerning this clonotype: This could be a read error, since a much larger clone is one nucleotide away. The V call is TRBV28, the J call TRBJ2-2; D is uncertain. Germline V gene lookup returns CDR1 MDHEN and CDR2 SYDVKM. This CDR3 has 13 amino acids. Trimming shortened V by 10 bases and J by 1 base, and 10 bases separated the two germline ends. CDR3 DNA sequence: TGTGCCACCCGCCGTCTGAACACCGGGGAGCTGTTTTTT. It encodes CATRRLNTGELFF.

This clonotype was seen ten or more times. The rearrangement uses TRBV6-2 or TRBV6-3 and TRBJ1-4; D is uncertain. Deletions cut 4 bases from V and 1 base from J, with 13 bases between. Per the germline V gene, CDR1 is MNHEY and CDR2 is SVGEGT. There are 16 residues in the CDR3. CDR3: CASSSFLDVTNEKLFF. The DNA of the CDR3 is TGTGCCAGCAGTTCATTTCTAGACGTAACTAATGAAAAACTGTTTTTT.

This clonotype was seen only a few times. The chain couples TRBV3-1 to TRBJ2-7; TRBD1 matches 7 bases. Germline trimming cut 4 bases from V and 3 bases from J; bases unmatched to any gene: 6. Germline V gene sequence: CDR1 LGHDT, CDR2 YNNKEL (reference sequence). The CDR3 covers 14 residues. CDR3 DNA: TGTGCCAGCAGCCGTAACAGGGGAGTCTACGAGCAGTACTTC. It yields the protein CASSRNRGVYEQYF.

This clonotype was seen at least ten times. The chain recombines TRBV7-9 with TRBJ2-5; D is unresolved. The CDR3 runs 12 residues. Germline assignment: CDR1 SEHNR and CDR2 FQNEAQ (reference sequence). V was trimmed by 5 bases and J by 5 bases, leaving 9 bases between them. The CDR3 coding sequence is TGTGCCAGCAGCATGAATGCTGAGACCCAGTACTTC. Amino acids: CASSMNAETQYF.

There are many counts of this clonotype. This chain connects TRBV28 to TRBJ2-7; 7 nucleotides agree with TRBD1. Germline trimming cut 4 bases from V and 3 bases from J; bases unmatched to any gene: 6. CDR1 and CDR2 (germline): MDHEN, SYDVKM. This CDR3 contains 14 residues. The CDR3 here is CASSSSYRGYEQYF. The DNA of the CDR3 is TGTGCCAGCAGTTCCTCTTACAGGGGCTACGAGCAGTACTTC.

The V call is TRBV9, the J call TRBJ2-7; 9 bases align to TRBD1. The V gene end was trimmed by 0 bases and the J gene end by 6 bases; junction bases not matched to a gene: 10. Germline assignment: CDR1 SGDLS and CDR2 YYNGEE. The CDR3 length is 16 residues. The CDR3 nucleotides are TGTGCCAGCAGCGTAGGAATGGGGACAGGGTCAGGCGAGCAGTACTTC. It translates to CASSVGMGTGSGEQYF.

In this sample, this clonotype turned up many times. This chain uses TRBV7-8 with TRBJ2-7; 7 bases align to TRBD2. With V trimmed by 4 bases and J by 3 bases, 12 bases remained unmatched. Germline values: CDR1 SGHVS, CDR2 FQNEAQ. CDR3 length: 16 residues. CDR3 in DNA: TGTGCCAGCAGCTCCGGGTGGGGGGGAGGTGGCTACGAGCAGTACTTC. Translating gives CASSSGWGGGGYEQYF.

This clonotype occurred many times. The chain couples TRBV6-1 to TRBJ2-5; D is perhaps TRBD1 (5 bases). The germline V gene has CDR1 MNHNS and CDR2 SASEGT. V gave up 6 bases and J gave up 3 bases, with 14 bases separating them. This CDR3 contains 14 residues. The chain's CDR3 is CASSVTENEETQYF. In nucleotides, the CDR3 is TGTGCCAGCAGCGTGACAGAAAATGAAGAGACCCAGTACTTC.

The table lists this clonotype with a few counts. V gene TRBV27 combines with J gene TRBJ2-7, with D unresolved. The CDR3 totals 14 residues. V lost 4 bases to trimming and J lost 0 bases, with 10 bases between them. The germline V gene has CDR1 MNHEY and CDR2 SMNVEV (reference sequence). The CDR3 DNA sequence: TGTGCCAGCAGTTCCCTGGTTAGCTCCTACGAGCAGTACTTC. This gives the protein CASSSLVSSYEQYF.

This clonotype was seen more than once but under ten times. The chain links TRBV19 to TRBJ2-2; D is undetermined. The germline V gene encodes CDR1 LNHDA and CDR2 SQIVND (reference sequence). CDR3 length equals 13 residues. V shed 4 bases and J shed 3 bases, with 6 bases lying between them. The CDR3 region has the DNA TGTGCCAGTAGTACCGGATACACCGGGGAGCTGTTTTTT. Encoded protein: CASSTGYTGELFF.

This clonotype was seen a handful of times. V usage is TRBV28 and J usage is TRBJ1-4, with D perhaps matching TRBD1 (6 bases). CDR3 size: 14 residues. V gave up 6 bases and J gave up 8 bases, with 16 bases separating them. Germline CDR1 is MDHEN and CDR2 is SYDVKM. This CDR3 is CASSNQGNGEKLFF. CDR3 DNA sequence: TGTGCCAGCAGCAACCAGGGGAACGGAGAAAAACTGTTTTTT.

The rearrangement uses TRBV6-1 and TRBJ2-1, with D perhaps matching TRBD1 (6 bases). The V gene's germline CDR1 is MNHNS and CDR2 SASEGT. The CDR3 is 13 amino acids. The V end was cut by 6 bases, the J end by 4 bases, with 10 bases between. The CDR3 coding sequence is TGTGCCAGCAGCCCACAGGGTTACAATGAGCAGTTCTTC. Residues: CASSPQGYNEQFF.

The rearrangement links TRBV19 to TRBJ2-1, with 10 bases matching TRBD2. Germline V gene lookup returns CDR1 LNHDA and CDR2 SQIVND (reference sequence). V lost 6 bases, J lost 5 bases, and 7 bases stayed unmatched. The CDR3 sequence is 15 residues long. CDR3 DNA sequence: TGTGCCAGTAGGGGGGGGACTAGCGAGGACAATGAGCAGTTCTTC. It encodes CASRGGTSEDNEQFF.

The table lists this clonotype with many counts. The chain recombines TRBV28 with TRBJ1-1, with a weak D call TRBD1 (6 bases). Looked up from germline, CDR1 is MDHEN and CDR2 is SYDVKM. V gave up 2 bases and J gave up 7 bases, with 11 bases separating them. CDR3 length: 13 residues. DNA for the CDR3: TGTGCCAGCAGTTTAAGGGGACACTTTGAAGCTTTCTTT. This translates into CASSLRGHFEAFF.

This clonotype was recorded at least ten times. The rearrangement links TRBV7-3 to TRBJ2-7, with D perhaps matching TRBD1 (7 bases). This CDR3 has 15 amino acids. Germline V gene lookup returns CDR1 SGHTA and CDR2 FQGTGA. V lost 5 bases, J lost 3 bases, and 17 bases lay in between. The CDR3 loop reads CASSLGGGAGYEQYF. The CDR3 coding sequence is TGTGCCAGCAGCCTAGGAGGGGGCGCCGGCTACGAGCAGTACTTC. The whole variable domain, filled in from reference TRBV7-3 and TRBJ2-7, reads GAGVSQTPSNKVTEKGKYVELRCDPISGHTALYWYRQSLGQGPEFLIYFQGTGAADDSGLPNDRFFAVRPEGSVSTLKIQRTERGDSAVYLCASSLGGGAGYEQYFGPGTRLTVT.

The V gene is TRBV19, the J gene TRBJ1-5, with D uncertain. The CDR3 has 16 residues. Germline values: CDR1 LNHDA, CDR2 SQIVND (reference sequence). V lost 3 bases and J 0 bases, leaving 12 bases between the germline ends. The CDR3 nucleotides read TGTGCCAGTAGTATGCGGCAGTATCCTAGCAATCAGCCCCAGCATTTT. Translating it yields CASSMRQYPSNQPQHF.

This clonotype was observed at least ten times. This sequence joins TRBV5-5 and TRBJ1-1; D is uncertain. CDR1 is SGHKS, CDR2 YYEKEE, per germline (reference sequence). The CDR3 runs to 13 residues. V was pared by 0 bases and J by 4 bases, with 7 bases between. The CDR3 DNA reads TGTGCCAGCAGCTTGGGCTCGGTCACTGAAGCTTTCTTT. Amino acids: CASSLGSVTEAFF.